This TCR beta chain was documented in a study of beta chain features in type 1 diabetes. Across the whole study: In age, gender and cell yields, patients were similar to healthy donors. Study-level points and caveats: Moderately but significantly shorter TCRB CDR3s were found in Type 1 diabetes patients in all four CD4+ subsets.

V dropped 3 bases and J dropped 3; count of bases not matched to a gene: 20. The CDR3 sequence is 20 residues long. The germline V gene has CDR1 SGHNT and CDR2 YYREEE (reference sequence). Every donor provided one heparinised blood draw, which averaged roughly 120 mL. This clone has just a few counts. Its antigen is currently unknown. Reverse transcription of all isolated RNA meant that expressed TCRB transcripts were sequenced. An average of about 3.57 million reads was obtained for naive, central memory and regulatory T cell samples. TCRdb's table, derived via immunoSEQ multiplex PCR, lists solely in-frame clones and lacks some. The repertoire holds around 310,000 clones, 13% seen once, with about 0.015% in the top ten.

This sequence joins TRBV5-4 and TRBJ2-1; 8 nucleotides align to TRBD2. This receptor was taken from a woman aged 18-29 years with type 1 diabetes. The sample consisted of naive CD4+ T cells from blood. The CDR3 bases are TGTGCCAGCAGCTCGAGACAGGTCAGTCGGAGCGGGAGTTACTACAATGAGCAGTTCTTC. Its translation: CASSSRQVSRSGSYYNEQFF.